The clone carrying this T cell receptor beta chain was counted many times. Its target is unknown. Preparation of the TCRbeta library was carried out with unique molecular identifiers. One entry per CDR3 protein results from TCRdb running MiXCR on the PCR reads. The sample consists of 200,000 to 250,000 distinct CDR3 sequences, roughly 9.1% of them appearing once. This entry belongs to a study of T-cell reconstitution after alpha-beta-depleted transplantation in children. General study findings and limits: By one year post-transplant, T-cell counts and diversity largely arose from T cells that were newly produced. The origin of alpha-beta T cells about two months after transplant was reportedly several hundred expanded graft clones.

Germline assignment: CDR1 MNHEY and CDR2 SVGAGI. Trimming removed 2 bases from V and 6 bases from J, with 10 bases in between. This CDR3 is 14 amino acids long. This clonotype originated in a male patient aged 2-15 years who had a stem cell transplant for acute myeloid leukemia, so the T cells may come from the graft donor. The chain is built from TRBV6-5 and TRBJ1-4, with D unresolved. Sample: PBMCs, mostly from graft donor cells, taken 360 days after TCRalphabeta/CD19-depleted stem cell transplant. CDR3 sequence (DNA): TGTGCCAGCAGTTACCATTTCGGGGATGAAAAACTGTTTTTT. It is translated as CASSYHFGDEKLFF.